The 2 T cell receptor beta chains below were found in one sample sequenced in a study of CDR3 diversity in severe acne. Each CDR3 protein gets one entry after TCRdb re-called the PCR reads with MiXCR. The sample shows 85,000 to 120,000 distinct CDR3 sequences, roughly half of them seen only once. The sequencing sample was made of blood. Source of these receptors: a male donor with acne.

Of note for this clonotype: A much larger clone differs by one base, so this may be a read error. The V gene is TRBV11-2, the J gene TRBJ1-1, with D unclear. From germline, CDR1 is SGHAT and CDR2 FQNNGV. This CDR3 is 13 amino acids long. CDR3 coding DNA: TGTGCCAGTAGGGTTATATCGAACACTGAAACTTTCTTT. Encoded protein: CASRVISNTETFF.

Concerning this clonotype: A much larger clone differs by one base, so this may be a read error. The rearrangement joins TRBV9 to TRBJ1-1; D is possibly TRBD1 (6 bases). This CDR3 region has 13 residues. CDR1 and CDR2 from the germline V gene are SGDLS and YYNGEE. CDR3 sequence reads: CASNVEGGTEAFF. Here the CDR3 DNA reads TGTGCCAGCAACGTAGAAGGGGGGACTGAAGCTTTCTTT.